Listed here are 27 T cell receptor beta chains from one sample, sequenced in a study of vaccination effects on CD4 cells after COVID-19. No cognate antigen is known for these TCRs. The ViraFEST assay expanded antigen-specific CD4+ T cells with viral peptide pools before sequencing. Culturing for around 10 days preceded CD4+ T cell isolation. According to the study, vaccine recipients showed no prior SARS-CoV-2 infection and negative nucleocapsid antibodies. Profiled with immunoSEQ multiplex PCR; TCRdb holds only in-frame clones, not every one. The sample has tens of thousands of clones; 73% are singletons. The material sequenced was CD4+ T cells from PBMCs cultured with HCoV-OC43 spike peptides, taken before COVID-19 vaccination. The subset here: HCoV-OC43 spike overlapping peptide pool stimulation. The receptors stem from a human donor who received a COVID-19 vaccine.

The gene calls are TRBV3-1 (or the pseudogene TRBV3-2) and TRBJ1-2; no clear D gene. The CDR3 loop spans 13 amino acids. CDR1 and CDR2 from the germline V gene are LGHDT and YNNKEL (reference sequence). The V end was cut by 0 bases, the J end by 4 bases, with 6 bases between. The CDR3 reads CASSQDTRYGYTF. CDR3 nucleotides: TGTGCCAGCAGCCAAGATACCCGCTATGGCTACACCTTC.

The chain employs TRBV3-1 (or the pseudogene TRBV3-2) and TRBJ1-2; no clear D gene. V was cut by 1 base and J by 7 bases, with 7 bases left in between. CDR1 LGHDT and CDR2 YNNKEL come from the germline V gene (reference sequence). This CDR3 region has 12 residues. This chain's CDR3 is CASSQGFGGYTF. The CDR3 bases are TGTGCCAGCAGCCAAGGGTTTGGTGGCTACACCTTC.

The chain is built from TRBV6-8 and TRBJ2-2; 10 bases fit TRBD2. Germline V gene sequence: CDR1 MNHGY, CDR2 SAAAGT. Trimming at V came to 7 bases and at J to 1 base, leaving 12 bases not matched to a gene. CDR3 length: 18 residues. The CDR3 DNA is TGTGCCAGCACCCCCACTAGCGGGATGGGGGAGAACACCGGGGAGCTGTTTTTT. Amino acids: CASTPTSGMGENTGELFF.

The chain recombines TRBV19 with TRBJ2-3; unclear D gene. This CDR3 contains 17 residues. CDR1 and CDR2 (germline): LNHDA, SQIVND (reference sequence). V dropped 1 base and J dropped 0 bases, with 14 bases sitting between them. Here the CDR3 reads CASSIGGPRISTDTQYF. DNA of the CDR3: TGTGCCAGTAGTATAGGAGGACCGCGAATCAGCACAGATACGCAGTATTTT.

The V gene is TRBV28, the J gene TRBJ2-7; perhaps TRBD2 as D (5 bases). Germline assignment: CDR1 MDHEN and CDR2 SYDVKM. The CDR3 is 12 amino acids. Trimming removed 2 bases at V and 9 bases at J, with 11 bases between. In DNA form, the CDR3 reads TGTGCCAGCAGTTTAACGGGGAAAGGGCAGTACTTC. Translating gives CASSLTGKGQYF.

The chain recombines TRBV20-1 with TRBJ1-2; D gene ambiguous. CDR1 is DFQATT, CDR2 SNEGSKA, per germline (reference sequence). V lost 6 bases to trimming and J lost 0 bases, with 5 bases between them. The CDR3 sequence is 11 residues long. The CDR3 is CSARTNYGYTF. The CDR3 coding sequence is TGCAGTGCGAGAACTAACTATGGCTACACCTTC.

This chain connects TRBV19 to TRBJ2-6; no clear D. CDR1 is LNHDA, CDR2 SQIVND, per germline (reference sequence). V was cut by 5 bases and J by 1 base, with 18 bases left in between. CDR3 length equals 18 residues. Here the CDR3 DNA reads TGTGCCAGTAGTCTCCGTGGGCGTATTGTGTCTGGGGCCAACGTCCTGACTTTC. Its translation is CASSLRGRIVSGANVLTF.

The table lists this clone with a count of one. The rearrangement joins TRBV7-9 to TRBJ1-1; D unclear. The CDR3 covers 14 residues. Germline CDR1 is SEHNR and CDR2 is FQNEAQ (reference sequence). V lost 1 base and J 2 bases, leaving 8 bases between the germline ends. The CDR3 region has the DNA TGTGCCAGCAGCTTAGACTCGGTTAACACTGAAGCTTTCTTT. Encoded protein: CASSLDSVNTEAFF.

The chain is built from TRBV11-2 and TRBJ2-7; 9 nucleotides match TRBD2. V shed 0 bases, J shed 13 bases, and the junction held 7 bases outside the gene matches. Germline V lookup: CDR1 SGHAT, CDR2 FQNNGV. This CDR3 is built from 13 residues. CDR3 protein: CASSLEPSGRIYF. The CDR3 DNA reads as TGTGCCAGCAGCTTAGAACCCAGCGGGAGGATCTACTTC.

The chain has TRBV7-5 and TRBJ2-5. TRBV7-5 is a pseudogene. This CDR3 spans 16 amino acids. CDR3 bases: TGTGCCAGAAGCTTAGTAAGGGGGACTCAAGAAGAGACCCAGTACTTC. Its protein product is CARSLVRGTQEETQYF.

V gene TRBV7-9 combines with J gene TRBJ1-2, with unresolved D. The CDR3 contains 14 residues. Germline V gene sequence: CDR1 SEHNR, CDR2 FQNEAQ (reference sequence). V was pared by 1 base and J by 1 base, with 7 bases between. This CDR3 reads CASSLEGGNYGYTF. Written as DNA, the CDR3 is TGTGCCAGCAGCTTAGAAGGAGGTAACTATGGCTACACCTTC.

The J gene is TRBJ1-1, the V gene TRBV6-5; the D is unclear. Germline V gene data show CDR1 as MNHEY and CDR2 as SVGAGI. Trimming removed 0 bases from V and 12 bases from J, with 8 bases in between. The CDR3 is made up of 11 amino acids. The CDR3 spells CASSYSRETFF. The CDR3 DNA follows: TGTGCCAGCAGTTACTCGAGGGAGACTTTCTTT.

The chain uses TRBV7-2 and TRBJ1-5; 9 bases fit TRBD1. V lost 5 bases and J lost 7; bases outside the gene matches: 12. The CDR3 has 16 amino acids. The germline V gene encodes CDR1 SGHTA and CDR2 FQGNSA. The CDR3 sequence: CASSKIGTGRNQPQHF. The CDR3 nucleotides read TGTGCCAGCAGCAAAATCGGGACAGGGCGAAACCAGCCCCAGCATTTT.

This clone occurred a few times. The gene calls are TRBV3-1 (or the pseudogene TRBV3-2) and TRBJ2-7; 7 bases fit TRBD1. V shed 4 bases and J 0 bases; nucleotides not matched to a gene: 3. CDR3 length: 14 residues. Germline CDR1 is LGHDT and CDR2 is YNNKEL (reference sequence). The CDR3 DNA is TGTGCCAGCAGCCTACAGGGGAGCTCCTACGAGCAGTACTTC. Its translation: CASSLQGSSYEQYF.

V is TRBV3-1 (or the pseudogene TRBV3-2) and J is TRBJ2-5; D not resolved. Per germline, CDR1 LGHDT and CDR2 YNNKEL (reference sequence). The CDR3 loop spans 14 amino acids. Trimming stripped 4 bases from V and 2 bases from J, with 11 bases between. CDR3 in amino acids: CASSPQPGQETQYF. The DNA for the CDR3 is TGTGCCAGCAGCCCCCAGCCGGGTCAAGAGACCCAGTACTTC.

The CDR3 region has the DNA TGTGCCAGCAGTGGGTACAATGAGCAGTTCTTC. Its protein product is CASSGYNEQFF. The chain combines TRBV2 with TRBJ2-1, with D uncertain. The CDR3 is made up of 11 amino acids. V lost 4 bases, J lost 4 bases, and 2 bases lay in between. Germline V gene sequence: CDR1 SNHLY, CDR2 FYNNEI. Combining the CDR3 with reference TRBV2 and TRBJ2-1 gives the whole variable domain EPEVTQTPSHQVTQMGQEVILRCVPISNHLYFYWYRQILGQKVEFLVSFYNNEISEKSEIFDDQFSVERPDGSNFTLKIRSTKLEDSAMYFCASSGYNEQFFGPGTRLTVL.

V and J are TRBV4-3 and TRBJ2-1, with D tentatively TRBD1 (6 bases). Germline assignment: CDR1 LGHNA and CDR2 YSLEER. V lost 3 bases and J 0 bases, leaving 12 bases between the germline ends. The CDR3 is made up of 16 amino acids. The CDR3: CASSQSRDTSYNEQFF. CDR3 nucleotides: TGCGCCAGCAGCCAGTCCCGGGACACCTCCTACAATGAGCAGTTCTTC.

V gene TRBV19 combines with J gene TRBJ2-4, with D perhaps matching TRBD2 (5 bases). The ends were cut back, 6 bases at V and 7 bases at J, with 13 bases in the middle. Germline V gene data show CDR1 as LNHDA and CDR2 as SQIVND (reference sequence). The CDR3 covers 13 residues. CDR3 sequence (DNA): TGTGCCAGTAGCCTCTCTGGCGGGAACATTCAGTACTTC. It is translated as CASSLSGGNIQYF.

This clone appeared a single time. The J gene is TRBJ2-7, the V gene TRBV5-1; D gene unclear. This CDR3 is built from 14 residues. Germline V CDR1 and CDR2: SGHRS, YFSETQ. V dropped 1 base and J dropped 2 bases, with 10 bases sitting between them. CDR3 sequence (DNA): TGCGCCAGCAGCTTGACAGTAGGGACCTACGAGCAGTACTTC. Translated: CASSLTVGTYEQYF.

The J gene is TRBJ1-6, the V gene TRBV5-6; maybe TRBD1 (5 bases). V was cut by 4 bases and J by 9 bases, with 17 bases left in between. This CDR3 region has 15 residues. The germline gives CDR1 SGHDT, CDR2 YYEEEE. CDR3 amino acids: CASSGGTDRFSPLHF. CDR3 coding DNA: TGTGCCAGCAGCGGGGGGACCGATAGATTTTCACCCCTCCACTTT.

The rearrangement links TRBV27 to TRBJ1-2; 8 nucleotides match TRBD1. The V and J ends lost 5 bases and 5 bases, in that order; junction bases with no gene match: 4. The CDR3 length is 13 residues. CDR1 and CDR2 from the germline V gene are MNHEY and SMNVEV (reference sequence). CDR3 DNA: TGTGCCAGCAGTCCCGACAGGGGTTATGGCTACACCTTC. Encoded protein: CASSPDRGYGYTF.

The sample holds many counts of this clone. The J gene is TRBJ2-7, the V gene TRBV7-9; 9 bases agree with TRBD1. The junction had 12 bases not matched to a gene; V was cut back by 4 bases and J by 5 bases. There are 16 residues in the CDR3. Per the germline V gene, CDR1 is SEHNR and CDR2 is FQNEAQ (reference sequence). The CDR3 DNA sequence: TGTGCCAGCAGCTACCTGGGGACAGGGAGTATGAACGAGCAGTACTTC. Its translation is CASSYLGTGSMNEQYF.

This clone was seen a handful of times. The sample carries other DNA sequences with the same CDR3. This chain links TRBV2 with TRBJ1-1, with 7 bases aligning to TRBD1. With V trimmed by 6 bases and J by 1 base, 5 bases remained unmatched. CDR3 length: 14 amino acids. Germline CDR1 SNHLY, CDR2 FYNNEI. This CDR3 is CASSPRQGNTEAFF. CDR3 DNA: TGTGCCAGCAGCCCCCGACAGGGGAACACTGAAGCTTTCTTT.

V usage is TRBV29-1 and J usage is TRBJ1-4; possible D gene TRBD1, 6 bases. The CDR3 has 13 residues. V lost 4 bases and J 7 bases, leaving 13 bases between the germline ends. The germline V gene has CDR1 SQVTM and CDR2 ANQGSEA. CDR3: CSVAGAQGEKLFF. The DNA for the CDR3 is TGCAGCGTTGCGGGGGCGCAGGGTGAAAAACTGTTTTTT.

This clone was counted a few times. The chain combines TRBV30 with TRBJ1-2, with D possibly being TRBD1 (6 bases). The CDR3 is 13 residues long. Germline V gives CDR1 GTSNPN, CDR2 SVGIG (reference sequence). Deletions cut 0 bases from V and 4 bases from J, with 9 bases between. For the CDR3, the DNA is TGTGCCTGGAGTGTAAAGGGGGGCTATGGCTACACCTTC. Residues: CAWSVKGGYGYTF.

This sequence joins TRBV9 and TRBJ2-1; TRBD1 or TRBD2 may be the D gene (5 bases each). The CDR3 spans 20 residues. V was trimmed by 0 bases and J by 5 bases, leaving 27 bases between them. CDR1 and CDR2 from the germline V gene are SGDLS and YYNGEE. CDR3 nucleotides: TGTGCCAGCAGCGTAGATGGTGGGGACCCTCGTCTCCCTCCCCACAATGAGCAGTTCTTC. Encoded protein: CASSVDGGDPRLPPHNEQFF.

The rearrangement joins TRBV14 to TRBJ2-1; 13 bases fit TRBD2. With 6 bases clipped from V and 9 bases from J, the junction kept 5 bases outside the gene matches. This CDR3 has 14 residues. The germline gives CDR1 SGHDN, CDR2 FVKESK. The CDR3 sequence is CASRRTSGRSEQFF. The CDR3 bases are TGTGCCAGCAGACGGACTAGCGGGAGAAGTGAGCAGTTCTTC.